What follows is one TCR beta chain and its context. This specimen belongs to a study of blood T cell repertoires in COVID-19. Study overall: COVID-19 samples from acute and convalescent phases originated in the United States, Italy and Spain. T cells, B-cell-depleted T cells, or PBMCs provided the cDNA or gDNA that served as material.

As originally analysed: Nucleated cell number was recorded as an estimate derived from reference gene primer amplification. The data were produced by immunoSEQ multiplex PCR, yet TCRdb's version contains in-frame clones alone and is incomplete. V, J and clone size reflect that table, while D and trimming were determined from the DNA. The repertoire holds about 150,000 clones, with approximately 80% as singletons. There are 11 residues in the CDR3. Trimming left V 5 bases short and J 3 bases short, with 5 bases between. CDR1 is MNHEY and CDR2 is SVGEGT in the germline V gene. Sequenced material: peripheral blood. The rearrangement links TRBV6-2 or TRBV6-3 to TRBJ2-7; no firm D call. This clonotype was obtained from a man aged 55-75 years with active or convalescent COVID-19. The CDR3 DNA reads TGTGCCAGCAGTCTTAACTACGAGCAGTACTTC. Translating it yields CASSLNYEQYF.